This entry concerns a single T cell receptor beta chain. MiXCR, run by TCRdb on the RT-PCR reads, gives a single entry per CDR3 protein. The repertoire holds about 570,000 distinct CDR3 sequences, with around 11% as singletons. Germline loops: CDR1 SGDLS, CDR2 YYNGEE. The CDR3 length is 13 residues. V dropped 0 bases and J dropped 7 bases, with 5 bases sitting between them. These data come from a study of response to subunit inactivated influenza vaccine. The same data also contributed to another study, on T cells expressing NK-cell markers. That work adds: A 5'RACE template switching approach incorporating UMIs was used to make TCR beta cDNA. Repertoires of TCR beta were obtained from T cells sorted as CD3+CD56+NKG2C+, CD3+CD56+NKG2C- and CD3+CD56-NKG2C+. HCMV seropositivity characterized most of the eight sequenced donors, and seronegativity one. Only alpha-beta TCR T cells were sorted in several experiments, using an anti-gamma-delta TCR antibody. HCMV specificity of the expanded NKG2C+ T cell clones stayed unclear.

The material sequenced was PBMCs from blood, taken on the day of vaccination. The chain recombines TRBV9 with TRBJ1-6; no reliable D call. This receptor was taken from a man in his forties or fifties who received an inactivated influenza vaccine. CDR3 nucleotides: TGTGCCAGCAGCGTAGGTGGGAATTCACCCCTCCACTTT. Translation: CASSVGGNSPLHF.